The rows below give T cell receptor beta chains drawn from one sample of a study of T cells in Graves' hyperthyroidism and ophthalmopathy. TCRdb called the multiplex PCR reads again in MiXCR, with one record for every CDR3 protein. The top ten hold approximately 31% of the sample, which has some 300,000 distinct CDR3 sequences, roughly 15% seen once. The sequenced sample was blood. The receptors were gathered from a man in his thirties or forties with Graves' hyperthyroidism. The CDR3 runs from the conserved cysteine through the conserved F or W. A D gene is named only where the DNA matches it firmly. Clone size is stated in some rows and not others, as once, few, many or a class when expanded.

d_call | clone_size | j_call | v_call | cdr3_nt | cdr3_aa
. | many | TRBJ2-1 | TRBV12-3/TRBV12-4 | TGTGCCAGCAGTTTACCCCACGGCTGGAGAAACAATGAGCAGTTTTTC | CASSLPHGWRNNEQFF
TRBD1 | many | TRBJ1-2 | TRBV7-8 | TGTGCCAGCAGCCCGGGGGACAGGGGGTACTATGGCTACACCTTC | CASSPGDRGYYGYTF
. | many | TRBJ2-4 | TRBV12-3/TRBV12-4 | TGTGCCAGCAGTATCACCGGGATTTTAGCCAAAAACATTCAGTACTTC | CASSITGILAKNIQYF
TRBD1 | many | TRBJ1-1 | TRBV11-2 | TGTGCCAGCAGCTTAAAAGGAGGGACAGGGGGTAAGGTGAGAGCTTTCTTT | CASSLKGGTGGKVRAFF
. | many | TRBJ2-5 | TRBV7-9 | TGTGCCAGCAGCCTGGGGCAGTGGGTTCAAGAGACCCAGTACTTC | CASSLGQWVQETQYF
. | many | TRBJ2-3 | TRBV28 | TGTGCCAGCAGTCCCCCGGGGCTTCGGGATACGCAGTATTTT | CASSPPGLRDTQYF
TRBD1 | . | TRBJ1-2 | TRBV30 | TGTGCCTGGACCGGGACAGGGGGCGAGAAGAGGAATGGCTACACCTTC | CAWTGTGGEKRNGYTF
TRBD2 | few | TRBJ2-3 | TRBV19 | TGTGCAGCGGGAATTAGGGGCACAGATACGCAGTATTTT | CAAGIRGTDTQYF
TRBD2 | . | TRBJ2-1 | TRBV5-1 | TGCGCCAGCAGCTTGGATGGACTAGCGGGAGACTACAATGAGCAGTTCTTC | CASSLDGLAGDYNEQFF
. | . | TRBJ1-5 | TRBV6-2/TRBV6-3 | TGTGCCAGCAGTTACGGGACTTCAAATCAGCCCCAGCATTTT | CASSYGTSNQPQHF
. | . | TRBJ2-6 | TRBV27 | TGTGCCAGCAGTTTCGGGTGGGGGGTTCCTGGGGCCAACGTCCTGACTTTC | CASSFGWGVPGANVLTF
TRBD2 | few | TRBJ2-1 | TRBV7-9 | TGTGCCAGCAGCGGGACGGGAGGGCTGAGGGAGCAGTTCTTC | CASSGTGGLREQFF
TRBD2 | many | TRBJ2-5 | TRBV3-1 | TGTGCCAGCAGCAACGGGGGGGAAGAGACCCAGTACTTC | CASSNGGEETQYF
. | many | TRBJ2-7 | TRBV11-2 | TGTGCCAGCAGTCAAGGTGACAGGCATGAGTCGGACGAGCAGTACTTC | CASSQGDRHESDEQYF
. | many | TRBJ2-7 | TRBV30 | TGTGCCTGGAGAAAGTGGGAGGATCGTGACGAGCAGTACTTC | CAWRKWEDRDEQYF
. | many | TRBJ2-3 | TRBV2 | TGTGCCAGCAGTGACCCTCCACGGGACGATGATACGCAGTATTTT | CASSDPPRDDDTQYF
. | . | TRBJ2-2 | TRBV9 | TGTGCCAGCAGCGTAGCGGCCACGAACACCGGGGAGCTGTTTTTT | CASSVAATNTGELFF
TRBD2 | few | TRBJ2-7 | TRBV27 | TGTGCCAGCGGGGGACTAGCGGGCGAGCAGTACTTC | CASGGLAGEQYF
. | . | TRBJ1-5 | TRBV4-1 | TGCGCCAGCAGCCAGGGTCCGGCCAATCAGCCCCAGCATTTT | CASSQGPANQPQHF
TRBD2 | . | TRBJ2-1 | TRBV2 | TGTGCCAGCACTCAACTAGCGGGGACCTACAATGAGCAGTTCTTC | CASTQLAGTYNEQFF
TRBD2 | many | TRBJ2-3 | TRBV11-2 | TGTGCCAGCAGCTTAGATCTACTGTTTGCGGGGGGGGTCCCAGATACGCAGTATTTT | CASSLDLLFAGGVPDTQYF
TRBD1 | many | TRBJ2-6 | TRBV2 | TGTGCCAGCAGTCGGGACAGGGTTGGGGCTGGGGCCAACGTCCTGACTTTC | CASSRDRVGAGANVLTF
TRBD2 | many | TRBJ2-3 | TRBV29-1 | TGCAGCGTTGAAGAGCTAGCGGGAGGATCAGATACGCAGTATTTT | CSVEELAGGSDTQYF
. | many | TRBJ2-7 | TRBV5-5 | TGTGCCAGCAGCTTTTTGACGCCTCCCGAGCAGTACTTC | CASSFLTPPEQYF
. | many | TRBJ2-1 | TRBV12-3/TRBV12-4 | TGTGCCAGCAGTTTAGCGCTCGGGGGGCATGAGCAGTTCTTC | CASSLALGGHEQFF
TRBD2 | once | TRBJ2-3 | TRBV28 | TGTGCCAGCAGTTCGGGAGGGGCGGACGGGAGAGATACGCAGTATTTT | CASSSGGADGRDTQYF
. | . | TRBJ1-3 | TRBV25-1 | TGTGCCAGCAGTGATTACGGAACTGGAAACACCATATATTTT | CASSDYGTGNTIYF
TRBD2 | . | TRBJ2-5 | TRBV14 | TGTGCCAGCAGCCAAGCGAAGGGGAGGGAAACCCAGTACTTC | CASSQAKGRETQYF
TRBD2 | many | TRBJ2-7 | TRBV28 | TGTGCCAGCGTCCGAGGGAGGGGAGGGATTGACGAGCAGTACTTC | CASVRGRGGIDEQYF
. | . | TRBJ1-3 | TRBV12-3/TRBV12-4 | TGTGCCAGCGGGGTCCAGGGCGGAAACACCATATATTTT | CASGVQGGNTIYF
. | . | TRBJ2-7 | TRBV4-1 | TGCGCCAGCAGCCAAGAGACGGTCGTAGTTCGCCTAGATCAAAAAGGGGACTCCTACGAGCAGTACTTC | CASSQETVVVRLDQKGDSYEQYF
. | . | TRBJ2-1 | TRBV20-1 | TGCAGTGCTCGGACGTTTTACAATGAGCAGTTCTTC | CSARTFYNEQFF
. | few | TRBJ2-3 | TRBV10-2 | TGCGCCAGCAGTGCCGGACCAGACACAGATACGCAGTATTTT | CASSAGPDTDTQYF
. | . | TRBJ1-2 | TRBV12-3/TRBV12-4 | TGTGCCAGCAGTTTAGGGCCCGGCGGGATTGACTATGGCTACACCTTC | CASSLGPGGIDYGYTF
. | many | TRBJ2-3 | TRBV28 | TGTGCCAGCAGTTTAGCGGGCTATAGCACAGATACGCAGTATTTT | CASSLAGYSTDTQYF
. | . | TRBJ2-7 | TRBV7-9 | TGTGCCAGCAGCTTTGCGGCAGGGGGGTTTAGCGGTTCCTACGAGCAGTACTTC | CASSFAAGGFSGSYEQYF
. | few | TRBJ2-2 | TRBV20-1 | TGCAGTGCTAGAAAGACAGGGAACACCGGGGAGCTGTTTTTT | CSARKTGNTGELFF
. | few | TRBJ2-2 | TRBV11-2 | TGTGCCAGCAGCCCCCCTACAGTGAACACCGGGGAGCTGTTTTTT | CASSPPTVNTGELFF
TRBD1 | . | TRBJ2-1 | TRBV19 | TGTGCCAGTAGTATCGGACAGGGGGCAGATGAGCAGTTCTTC | CASSIGQGADEQFF
TRBD2 | . | TRBJ2-1 | TRBV13 | TGTGCCAGCAGCTTAGAACTAGCGGGCTACTACAATGAGCAGTTCTTC | CASSLELAGYYNEQFF
TRBD2 | many | TRBJ2-7 | TRBV28 | TGTGCCAGCAGTTCCCCTCCGGGGGGATCCTACGAGCAGTACTTC | CASSSPPGGSYEQYF
. | . | TRBJ1-2 | TRBV20-1 | TGCAGTGCTAGAGTTCCGGAGACAGCAACCTATGGCTACACCTTC | CSARVPETATYGYTF
. | . | TRBJ2-2 | TRBV5-1 | TGCGCCAGCAGCTTGGTTCGGCGACCCACCGGGGAGCTGTTTTTT | CASSLVRRPTGELFF
. | . | TRBJ2-1 | TRBV6-2/TRBV6-3 | TGTGCCAGCAGTGTTTCCGCGGAGACTTCCTACAATGAGCAGTTCTTC | CASSVSAETSYNEQFF